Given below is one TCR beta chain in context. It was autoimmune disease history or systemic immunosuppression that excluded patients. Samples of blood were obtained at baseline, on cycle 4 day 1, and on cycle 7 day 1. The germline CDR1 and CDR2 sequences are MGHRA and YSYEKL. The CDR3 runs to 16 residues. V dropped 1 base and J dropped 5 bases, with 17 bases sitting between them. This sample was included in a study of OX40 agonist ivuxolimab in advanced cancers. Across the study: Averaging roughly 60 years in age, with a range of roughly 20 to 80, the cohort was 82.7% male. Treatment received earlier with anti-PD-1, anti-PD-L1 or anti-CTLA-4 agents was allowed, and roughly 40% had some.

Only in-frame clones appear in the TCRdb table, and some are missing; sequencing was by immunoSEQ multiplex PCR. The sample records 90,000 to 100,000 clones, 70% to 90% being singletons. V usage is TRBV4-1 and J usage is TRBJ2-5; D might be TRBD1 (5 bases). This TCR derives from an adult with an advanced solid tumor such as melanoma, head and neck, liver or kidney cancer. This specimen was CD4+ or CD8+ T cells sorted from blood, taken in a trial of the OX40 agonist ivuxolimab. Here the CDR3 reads CASSQGYAGPPETQYF. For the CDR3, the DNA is TGCGCCAGCAGCCAAGGTTACGCAGGGCCTCCGGAGACCCAGTACTTC.